A single sample is the source of the 14 T cell receptor beta chains below, sequenced in a study of blood T cell repertoires in COVID-19. Profiling relied on immunoSEQ multiplex PCR, and the TCRdb table lists in-frame clones only, not all of them. The data hold about 140,000 clones, with around 87% observed a single time. Sample: PBMCs or T cells enriched from blood (not recorded which). These receptor sequences come from a man in his 60s who had recovered from COVID-19.

This chain links TRBV10-2 with TRBJ1-2, with 7 nucleotides matching TRBD1. Trimming cost V 6 bases and J 2 bases; bases outside gene matches: 9. The germline CDR1 and CDR2 sequences are WSHSY and SAAADI. The CDR3 spans 15 residues. CDR3 loop: CASSAGTVPNYGYTF. DNA for the CDR3: TGCGCCAGCAGCGCCGGGACAGTACCAAACTATGGCTACACCTTC.

The chain uses TRBV18 and TRBJ1-2; tentatively, D is TRBD1 (5 bases). This CDR3 region has 15 residues. V lost 2 bases and J 2 bases, leaving 12 bases between the germline ends. Germline V gene sequence: CDR1 KGHSH, CDR2 LQKENI. CDR3 amino acids: CASSPDQGGNYGYTF. The CDR3 coding sequence is TGTGCCAGCTCACCAGATCAGGGAGGGAACTATGGCTACACCTTC.

The gene calls are TRBV2 and TRBJ2-1; maybe TRBD2 (6 bases). Germline V gene sequence: CDR1 SNHLY, CDR2 FYNNEI. V lost 8 bases, J lost 10 bases, and 18 bases lay in between. This CDR3 region has 13 residues. CDR3 in DNA: TGTGCCAGCGGCCGACGGCGGGGCGAAGAGCAGTTCTTC. Translated, it gives CASGRRRGEEQFF.

The rearrangement links TRBV18 to TRBJ1-1; TRBD1 matches 7 bases. The germline CDR1 and CDR2 sequences are KGHSH and LQKENI. V was clipped by 2 bases and J by 6 bases; unmatched bases: 3. CDR3 length: 13 amino acids. The CDR3 reads CASSPTGAAEAFF. CDR3 DNA sequence: TGTGCCAGCTCACCAACAGGGGCGGCTGAAGCTTTCTTT.

This clone was counted a few times. The gene calls are TRBV4-2 and TRBJ2-3; TRBD2 agrees at 10 bases. V gave up 0 bases and J gave up 6 bases; unmatched junction bases: 12. This CDR3 has 18 residues. Germline loops: CDR1 LGHNA, CDR2 YNFKEQ. CDR3 bases: TGTGCCAGCAGCCAAGATCCGCAGAAGCGGGGGGGCCCGGATACGCAGTATTTT. Amino acids: CASSQDPQKRGGPDTQYF.

The V gene is TRBV3-1 (or the pseudogene TRBV3-2), the J gene TRBJ1-1; TRBD1 is a possible D gene (5 bases). The V gene lost 4 bases and the J gene lost 6 bases, with 12 bases spanning the gap. CDR1 is LGHDT, CDR2 YNNKEL, per germline (reference sequence). The CDR3 length is 13 residues. The CDR3, as DNA: TGTGCCAGCAGCCCGGGGGGGTACCCTGAAGCTTTCTTT. Protein: CASSPGGYPEAFF.

This clone was counted a single time. V gene TRBV5-4 combines with J gene TRBJ1-2; TRBD1 aligns across 7 bases. The CDR3 has 15 residues. With V trimmed by 4 bases and J by 4 bases, 10 bases remained unmatched. Germline-derived CDR1 and CDR2 are SGHNT and YYREEE (reference sequence). CDR3: CASSLEQGNIYGYTF. The CDR3 bases are TGTGCCAGCAGCCTTGAACAGGGGAATATCTATGGCTACACCTTC.

The chain combines TRBV6-5 with TRBJ1-5; tentatively, D is TRBD1 (6 bases). CDR3 size: 13 residues. Germline values: CDR1 MNHEY, CDR2 SVGAGI. V was pared by 6 bases and J by 5 bases, with 11 bases between. CDR3 protein: CASSRGVHQPQHF. DNA of the CDR3: TGTGCCAGCAGCAGGGGAGTGCATCAGCCCCAGCATTTT.

CDR3 in DNA: TGTGCCAGCAGTGAACCTCCGGGGGAGGGCGAGCAGTACTTC. It codes for CASSEPPGEGEQYF. The rearrangement links TRBV6-1 to TRBJ2-7; 7 nucleotides match TRBD2. The CDR3 extends over 14 amino acids. Germline values: CDR1 MNHNS, CDR2 SASEGT. The ends lost 2 bases at V and 6 bases at J; junction bases unmatched: 7.

The chain is built from TRBV7-9 and TRBJ2-1; 10 positions match TRBD1. The V gene end was trimmed by 5 bases and the J gene end by 1 base; junction bases not matched to a gene: 2. The CDR3 totals 15 residues. The V gene's germline CDR1 is SEHNR and CDR2 FQNEAQ (reference sequence). As DNA, the CDR3 is TGTGCCAGCAGCCTGGGACAGGGGTCCTACAATGAGCAGTTCTTC. It yields the protein CASSLGQGSYNEQFF.

This chain connects TRBV5-1 to TRBJ1-4, with D perhaps matching TRBD1 (5 bases). V dropped 7 bases and J dropped 8 bases, with 15 bases sitting between them. The CDR3 extends over 13 amino acids. Per the germline V gene, CDR1 is SGHRS and CDR2 is YFSETQ. As DNA, the CDR3 is TGCGCCAGCGGCGATTCAGCAGGGGAAAAACTGTTTTTT. Encoded protein: CASGDSAGEKLFF.

The V and J genes are TRBV30 and TRBJ1-5; tentative D call: TRBD1 (6 bases). This CDR3 is built from 14 residues. V lost 3 bases to trimming and J lost 4 bases, with 13 bases between them. The germline V gene encodes CDR1 GTSNPN and CDR2 SVGIG (reference sequence). CDR3 nucleotides: TGTGCCTGGAGAGGAAAACAGGGAAATCAGCCCCAGCATTTT. Encoded protein: CAWRGKQGNQPQHF.

This chain links TRBV29-1 with TRBJ2-7, with TRBD1 identical over 7 bases. CDR3 length: 12 residues. Germline CDR1 SQVTM, CDR2 ANQGSEA. V trimming: 6 bases; J trimming: 4 bases; junction bases outside the gene matches: 6. In nucleotides, the CDR3 is TGCAGCGTAAGGGACAGACCATACGAGCAGTACTTC. This gives the protein CSVRDRPYEQYF.

This clone has a single count. As DNA, the CDR3 is TGTGCCACCAGCAGAGATAACAGGGACCACGTTCAAGAGTACTTC. Its protein product is CATSRDNRDHVQEYF. The gene calls are TRBV15 and TRBJ2-7, with D maybe TRBD1 (6 bases). The CDR3 covers 15 residues. V lost 0 bases, J lost 11 bases, and 20 bases lay in between. Per germline, CDR1 LNHNV and CDR2 YYDKDF (reference sequence).